This T cell receptor beta chain was sequenced for a study of CD8+ T cells in alopecia areata. Overall study context: Once tofacitinib had been taken for 6 to 18 months, 6 months off drug followed. General observations from the study: Persistence in scalp and blood during tofacitinib was observed for many expanded lesional clones.

Extraction and reverse transcription of RNA yielded cDNA as the sequencing template. Assay used: immunoSEQ multiplex PCR; TCRdb lists only in-frame clones, some missing. This sample has approximately 210,000 clones, with 60% found just once. This CDR3 has 14 amino acids. CDR1 is SGDLS and CDR2 is YYNGEE in the germline V gene. Trimming took 4 bases from V and 4 from J; bases not matched to a gene: 5. Of note for this clone: Antigen: not known.

Treatment described: oral pan-JAK inhibitor, 5-10 mg twice daily. The rearrangement joins TRBV9 to TRBJ1-1; 9 nucleotides agree with TRBD1. The source material was CD4+ T cells sorted from blood, sampled at week 24, from a patient treated with tofacitinib. This clonotype originated in a human donor with alopecia areata. In nucleotides, the CDR3 is TGTGCCAGCAGCCGGGACAGGGTTGTCACTGAAGCTTTCTTT. It codes for CASSRDRVVTEAFF.